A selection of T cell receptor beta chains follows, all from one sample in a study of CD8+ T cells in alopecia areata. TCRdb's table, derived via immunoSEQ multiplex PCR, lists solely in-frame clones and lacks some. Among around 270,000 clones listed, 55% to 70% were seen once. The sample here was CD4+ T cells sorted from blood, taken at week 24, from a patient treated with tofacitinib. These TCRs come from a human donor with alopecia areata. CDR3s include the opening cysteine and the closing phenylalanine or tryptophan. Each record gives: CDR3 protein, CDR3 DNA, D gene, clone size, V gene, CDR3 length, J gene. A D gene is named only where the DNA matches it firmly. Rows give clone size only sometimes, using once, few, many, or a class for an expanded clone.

cdr3_aa: CASSLNPTGSGANVLTF; cdr3_nt: TGCGCCAGCAGCTTGAACCCGACAGGGTCCGGGGCCAACGTCCTGACTTTC; d_call: TRBD1; clone_size: -; v_call: TRBV5-1; cdr3_length: 17; j_call: TRBJ2-6
cdr3_aa: CASRRTLAKNIQYF; cdr3_nt: TGTGCCAGCCGCCGGACTCTAGCCAAAAACATTCAGTACTTC; d_call: -; clone_size: few; v_call: TRBV2; cdr3_length: 14; j_call: TRBJ2-4
cdr3_aa: CAWSGVGETSGGNHEQYF; cdr3_nt: TGTGCCTGGAGCGGAGTCGGCGAGACTAGCGGGGGTAACCACGAGCAGTACTTC; d_call: TRBD2; clone_size: once; v_call: TRBV30; cdr3_length: 18; j_call: TRBJ2-7
cdr3_aa: CASSTTGTSGEPSYEQYF; cdr3_nt: TGTGCCAGCAGCACTACCGGGACTAGCGGGGAGCCCTCCTACGAGCAGTACTTC; d_call: TRBD2; clone_size: -; v_call: TRBV11-1; cdr3_length: 18; j_call: TRBJ2-7
cdr3_aa: CATSRQGDAPRTGELFF; cdr3_nt: TGTGCCACCAGCAGGCAAGGCGACGCCCCGAGGACCGGGGAGCTGTTTTTT; d_call: -; clone_size: -; v_call: TRBV15; cdr3_length: 17; j_call: TRBJ2-2
cdr3_aa: CSVATSGGAGSTDTQYF; cdr3_nt: TGCAGCGTGGCGACTAGCGGGGGGGCCGGATCCACAGATACGCAGTATTTT; d_call: TRBD2; clone_size: few; v_call: TRBV29-1; cdr3_length: 17; j_call: TRBJ2-3
cdr3_aa: CASSQDGGPYQETQYF; cdr3_nt: TGCGCCAGCAGCCAAGATGGAGGTCCGTACCAAGAGACCCAGTACTTC; d_call: -; clone_size: few; v_call: TRBV4-1; cdr3_length: 16; j_call: TRBJ2-5
cdr3_aa: CASSRDRGNIQYF; cdr3_nt: TGTGCCAGCAGCCGGGACAGGGGGAACATTCAGTACTTC; d_call: TRBD1; clone_size: few; v_call: TRBV7-9; cdr3_length: 13; j_call: TRBJ2-4
cdr3_aa: CAIGGDEQFF; cdr3_nt: TGTGCCATCGGGGGCGATGAGCAGTTCTTC; d_call: -; clone_size: few; v_call: TRBV10-3; cdr3_length: 10; j_call: TRBJ2-1
cdr3_aa: CASSVEQGGNTGELFF; cdr3_nt: TGTGCCAGCAGTGTGGAACAGGGGGGGAACACCGGGGAGCTGTTTTTT; d_call: TRBD1; clone_size: -; v_call: TRBV2; cdr3_length: 16; j_call: TRBJ2-2
cdr3_aa: CATSRVGSYKETQYF; cdr3_nt: TGTGCCACCAGCAGGGTCGGATCTTACAAAGAGACCCAGTACTTC; d_call: -; clone_size: few; v_call: TRBV15; cdr3_length: 15; j_call: TRBJ2-5